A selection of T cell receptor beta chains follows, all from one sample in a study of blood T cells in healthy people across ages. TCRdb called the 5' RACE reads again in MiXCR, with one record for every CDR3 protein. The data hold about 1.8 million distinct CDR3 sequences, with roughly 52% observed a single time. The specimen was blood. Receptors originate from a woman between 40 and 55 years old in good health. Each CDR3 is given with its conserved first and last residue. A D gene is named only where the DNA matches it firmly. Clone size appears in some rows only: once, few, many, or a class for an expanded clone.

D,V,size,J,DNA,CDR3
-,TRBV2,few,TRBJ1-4,TGTGCCAGCAGTAAGACAGTGGACGAAAAACTGTTTTTT,CASSKTVDEKLFF
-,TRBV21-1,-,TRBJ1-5,TGTGCCAGCAGCAAAGGGGGGAGGAATCAGCCCCAGCATTTT,CASSKGGRNQPQHF
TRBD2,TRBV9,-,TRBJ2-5,TGTGCCAGCAGCGCCAGAGGCGCGGGGGGAGTTGAGACCCAGTACTTC,CASSARGAGGVETQYF
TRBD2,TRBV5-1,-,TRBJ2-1,TGCGCCAGCAGCTTGGTGGGACTAGCGGGATCCTACAATGAGCAGTTCTTC,CASSLVGLAGSYNEQFF
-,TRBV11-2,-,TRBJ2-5,TGTGCCAGCAGCTACCGGGACAAGTTGCGGGAGACCCAGTACTTC,CASSYRDKLRETQYF
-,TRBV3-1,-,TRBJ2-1,TGTGCCAGCAGCCAAGATCCGCCGGGGGCCCTCGACAATGAGCAGTTCTTC,CASSQDPPGALDNEQFF
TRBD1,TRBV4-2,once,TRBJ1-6,TGTGCCAGCAGCCAAGGAGGACAGGCTAATTCACCCCTCCACTTT,CASSQGGQANSPLHF
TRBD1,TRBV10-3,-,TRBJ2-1,TGTGCCATCAGTGAGCCGGGACAGGTATCCTCCTCCCAAGAGACCCAGTTCTTC,CAISEPGQVSSSQETQFF
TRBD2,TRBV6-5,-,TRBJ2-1,TGTGCCAGCAGCTTCGGGGTAGTGGGGGGGAGCAATGAGCAGTTCTTC,CASSFGVVGGSNEQFF
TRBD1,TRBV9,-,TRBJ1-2,TGTGCCAGCAGCGCGAATACAGGGGGCACTCGCTATGGCTACACCTTC,CASSANTGGTRYGYTF
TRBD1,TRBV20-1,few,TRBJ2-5,TGCAGTGCTAGCCGGGACAGAAACCAAGAGACCCAGTACTTC,CSASRDRNQETQYF
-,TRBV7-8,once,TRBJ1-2,TGTGCCAGCAGCCCGGAGGCGAGACTAACGCAGAACTATGGCTACACCTTC,CASSPEARLTQNYGYTF
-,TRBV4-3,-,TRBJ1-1,TGCGCCAGCAGCCAAGGGGGTTGGGGCACTGAAGCTTTCTTT,CASSQGGWGTEAFF
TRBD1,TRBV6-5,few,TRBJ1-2,TGTGCCAGCAGTAGATTCACAGGGGATGACTATGGCTACACCTTC,CASSRFTGDDYGYTF
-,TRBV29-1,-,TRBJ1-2,TGCAGCGTTGAAAGGGGAAGTGGCTACACCTTC,CSVERGSGYTF
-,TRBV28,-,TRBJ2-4,TGTGCCAGCAGTCTTCTAACAGAGTTAGGGAACAAAAACATTCAGTACTTC,CASSLLTELGNKNIQYF
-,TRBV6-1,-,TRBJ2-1,TGTGCCAGCAGCGCAACCCGCTTGGAACCTGAGCAGTTCTTC,CASSATRLEPEQFF
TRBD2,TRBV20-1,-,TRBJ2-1,TGCAGTGCTAGCTCTTGGGGGGGAGCCTCCTACAATGAGCAGTTCTTC,CSASSWGGASYNEQFF
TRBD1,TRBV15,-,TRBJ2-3,TGTGCCACCAGCGAACTCACAGGGGGCTTCACAGATACGCAGTATTTT,CATSELTGGFTDTQYF
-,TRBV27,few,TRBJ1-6,TGTGCCAGCAGTTTACAAGACGATCAGTCACCCCTCCACTTT,CASSLQDDQSPLHF
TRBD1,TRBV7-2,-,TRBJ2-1,TGTGCCAGCATCATCTCCAGGGGGCGCTCCGAGCAGTTCTTC,CASIISRGRSEQFF
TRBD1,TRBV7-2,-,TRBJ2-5,TGTGCCAGCAGCCCTAGGGGGACAGGGGAAGAGACCCAGTACTTC,CASSPRGTGEETQYF
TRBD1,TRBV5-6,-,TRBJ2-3,TGTGCCGGCAGTCGACAGGGTACAGATACGCAGTATTTT,CAGSRQGTDTQYF
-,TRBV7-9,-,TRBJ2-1,TGTGCCAGCAGCCCTAATCGCATGATCTACAATGAGCAGTTCTTC,CASSPNRMIYNEQFF
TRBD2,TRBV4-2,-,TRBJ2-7,TGTGCCAGCAGCCCGAGCGAGCGGGGCATGGACGAGCAGTACTTC,CASSPSERGMDEQYF
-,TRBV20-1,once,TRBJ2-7,TGCAGTGCTAGAGTAATAACAGGCCGCGAGCAGTACTTC,CSARVITGREQYF
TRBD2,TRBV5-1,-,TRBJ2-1,TGCGCCAGCCGACCTATTAGCGGGGGGTCTTACAATGAGCAGTTCTTC,CASRPISGGSYNEQFF
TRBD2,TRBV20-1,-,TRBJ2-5,TGCAGTGCCCCCTCGGCTAGCGGGCCCCAAGAGACCCAGTACTTC,CSAPSASGPQETQYF
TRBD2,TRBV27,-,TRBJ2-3,TGTGCCAGCAGTTTACGAGTAGCGGGGGGCACAGATACGCAGTATTTT,CASSLRVAGGTDTQYF